A single sample gave rise to the 32 T cell receptor beta chains below, sequenced in a study of shared clonotypes between healthy human individuals. Assay used: immunoSEQ multiplex PCR; TCRdb lists only in-frame clones, some missing. Among roughly 2,300,000 clones, 80% to 95% were seen once, and the ten largest hold 0.3% to 0.4%. The sample comprised naive CD4+ T cells from PBMCs. The subset denotes: CD45RA+ positively selected. These receptors were taken from a man younger than 35 in good health. Some clones in this sample may be carry-over from other donors' samples.

The chain carries TRBV27 and TRBJ2-7, with D possibly being TRBD1 (5 bases). The germline V and J ends were trimmed by 2 bases and 4 bases, with 12 bases remaining between them. Germline lookup yields CDR1 MNHEY and CDR2 SMNVEV (reference sequence). The CDR3 runs 14 residues. The CDR3 coding sequence is TGTGCCAGCAGTTTAATAGGCAGGGCATACGAGCAGTACTTC. It is translated as CASSLIGRAYEQYF.

The chain combines TRBV5-1 with TRBJ2-7; 10 bases align to TRBD1. Germline loops: CDR1 SGHRS, CDR2 YFSETQ. The trim removed 4 bases at V and 2 bases at J, leaving 6 bases unmatched. The CDR3 contains 15 residues. DNA of the CDR3: TGCGCCAGCAGCCCATTGACAGGGGGCGCCTACGAGCAGTACTTC. Amino acids: CASSPLTGGAYEQYF.

The chain uses TRBV18 and TRBJ2-5, with 7 bases lining up with TRBD2. The CDR3 covers 14 residues. Per the germline V gene, CDR1 is KGHSH and CDR2 is LQKENI. Germline trimming cut 5 bases from V and 1 base from J; bases unmatched to any gene: 4. CDR3 sequence (DNA): TGTGCCAGCTCAACTCTAGCGGCCCAAGAGACCCAGTACTTC. Protein sequence: CASSTLAAQETQYF.

This clone turned up a few times. The chain recombines TRBV5-1 with TRBJ1-2; D ambiguous. V was cut by 4 bases and J by 3 bases, with 10 bases left in between. The CDR3 length is 13 residues. Germline-derived CDR1 and CDR2 are SGHRS and YFSETQ. The CDR3: CASSHSSDYGYTF. In nucleotides, the CDR3 is TGCGCCAGCAGCCACTCTTCGGACTATGGCTACACCTTC.

This chain connects TRBV6-1 to TRBJ1-1, with D possibly TRBD1 on 5 matching bases. Per the germline V gene, CDR1 is MNHNS and CDR2 is SASEGT. The CDR3 sequence is 14 residues long. V dropped 8 bases and J dropped 2 bases, with 15 bases sitting between them. The CDR3 nucleotides are TGTGCCAGCGCGATGGGACGGACTAACACTGAAGCTTTCTTT. Translation: CASAMGRTNTEAFF.

V is TRBV4-2 and J is TRBJ2-7, with D possibly being TRBD2 (5 bases). The germline gives CDR1 LGHNA, CDR2 YNFKEQ. V lost 6 bases, J lost 3 bases, and 21 bases lay in between. The CDR3 sequence is 16 residues long. CDR3 residues: CASSRATDYRSYEQYF. The CDR3, as DNA: TGTGCCAGCAGTCGCGCCACCGACTATAGGAGCTACGAGCAGTACTTC.

This chain connects TRBV5-1 to TRBJ1-5; 11 nucleotides match TRBD1. The length of the CDR3 is 17 residues. Per the germline V gene, CDR1 is SGHRS and CDR2 is YFSETQ. Trimming took 1 base from V and 7 from J; bases not matched to a gene: 10. This CDR3 is CASSLMPGQGASQPQHF. CDR3 nucleotide sequence: TGCGCCAGCAGCTTGATGCCTGGACAGGGGGCAAGCCAGCCCCAGCATTTT.

The chain combines TRBV7-3 with TRBJ2-2, with 10 bases lining up with TRBD1. The germline CDR1 and CDR2 sequences are SGHTA and FQGTGA. The CDR3 runs to 15 residues. The ends lost 5 bases at V and 6 bases at J; junction bases unmatched: 6. The chain's CDR3 is CASSIRQGAPGELFF. CDR3 sequence (DNA): TGTGCCAGCAGCATCAGACAGGGGGCGCCCGGGGAGCTGTTTTTT.

The rearrangement uses TRBV5-6 and TRBJ2-5; TRBD1 matches at 9 bases. This CDR3 region has 15 residues. V dropped 4 bases and J dropped 5; count of bases not matched to a gene: 9. The germline V gene encodes CDR1 SGHDT and CDR2 YYEEEE. The DNA of the CDR3 is TGTGCCAGCAGCCCCCTCGGGACAGGGATGGAGACCCAGTACTTC. It is translated as CASSPLGTGMETQYF.

J is TRBJ2-7 and V is TRBV10-3; D may be TRBD1 or TRBD2 (5 bases each). Trimming shortened V by 5 bases and J by 6 bases, and 26 bases separated the two germline ends. This CDR3 is 17 amino acids long. Germline values: CDR1 ENHRY, CDR2 SYGVKD. The CDR3 spells CAISRIRDPQSNGEQYF. CDR3 bases: TGTGCCATCAGTCGAATCCGGGACCCCCAGAGTAACGGCGAGCAGTACTTC.

The V gene is TRBV28, the J gene TRBJ2-2; D is ambiguous. V gave up 3 bases and J gave up 7 bases, with 6 bases separating them. The CDR3 consists of 12 residues. CDR1 and CDR2 from the germline V gene are MDHEN and SYDVKM. DNA for the CDR3: TGTGCCAGCAGTTTTTCGGGCGGGGAGCTGTTTTTT. Amino acids: CASSFSGGELFF.

A few counts support this clone. V usage is TRBV9 and J usage is TRBJ1-1; D perhaps matches TRBD1 (5 bases). Trimming took 5 bases from V and 5 from J, leaving 10 bases between them. The germline CDR1 and CDR2 sequences are SGDLS and YYNGEE. The length of the CDR3 is 12 residues. DNA of the CDR3: TGTGCCAGCAGGGGCGGGGGGACTGAAGCTTTCTTT. Translating gives CASRGGGTEAFF.

The genes are TRBV5-1 and TRBJ2-3, with 10 nucleotides matching TRBD2. J gave up 0 bases and V 1 base, and 5 bases lay outside the gene matches. The CDR3 is made up of 17 amino acids. Germline-derived CDR1 and CDR2 are SGHRS and YFSETQ. CDR3 sequence (DNA): TGCGCCAGCAGCTTGAGTCCACTAGCGGGAAGCACAGATACGCAGTATTTT. Translated, it gives CASSLSPLAGSTDTQYF.

CDR3 DNA: TGTGCCAGCAGTTTAAAGGTCGACTCCTACGAGCAGTACTTC. Residues: CASSLKVDSYEQYF. The chain employs TRBV27 and TRBJ2-7; D unclear. Germline CDR1 and CDR2: MNHEY and SMNVEV (reference sequence). Trimming removed 2 bases at V and 0 bases at J, with 8 bases between. The CDR3 is 14 residues long.

The chain couples TRBV5-4 to TRBJ2-2, with 8 nucleotides matching TRBD2. V was pared by 3 bases and J by 0 bases, with 7 bases of the junction left unmatched. Germline CDR1 reads SGHNT; CDR2 reads YYREEE (reference sequence). This CDR3 has 17 amino acids. Written as DNA, the CDR3 is TGTGCCAGCAGCTCGGGGGGGGCGGCCGCGAACACCGGGGAGCTGTTTTTT. Its protein is CASSSGGAAANTGELFF.

The chain uses TRBV7-9 and TRBJ1-3; no definite D call. The germline CDR1 and CDR2 sequences are SEHNR and FQNEAQ (reference sequence). The CDR3 runs to 14 residues. V lost 5 bases and J 0 bases, leaving 8 bases between the germline ends. DNA for the CDR3: TGTGCCAGCAGCCATCGGGGCTCTGGAAACACCATATATTTT. It is translated as CASSHRGSGNTIYF.

The J gene is TRBJ2-2, the V gene TRBV30; 9 nucleotides match TRBD2. Per the germline V gene, CDR1 is GTSNPN and CDR2 is SVGIG (reference sequence). The CDR3 totals 15 residues. V shed 8 bases and J 0 bases; nucleotides not matched to a gene: 7. CDR3 in DNA: TGTGCCGGATCATGGACTAGCGCGAACACCGGGGAGCTGTTTTTT. Translated, it gives CAGSWTSANTGELFF.

J is TRBJ2-1 and V is TRBV27; 10 nucleotides align to TRBD1. The CDR3 totals 13 residues. The junction had 4 bases not matched to a gene; V was cut back by 10 bases and J by 4 bases. The V gene's germline CDR1 is MNHEY and CDR2 SMNVEV (reference sequence). As DNA, the CDR3 is TGTGCCATCCAGGGACAGGGGTACAATGAGCAGTTCTTC. It is translated as CAIQGQGYNEQFF.

CDR3 nucleotide sequence: TGTGCCAGCAGCGCCGCACGGGAGAGCTCTGGAAACACCATATATTTT. This translates into CASSAARESSGNTIYF. The chain links TRBV9 to TRBJ1-3; D ambiguous. Germline V gene sequence: CDR1 SGDLS, CDR2 YYNGEE. Trimming cost V 3 bases and J 0 bases, with 13 bases left between them. This CDR3 has 16 amino acids.

V gene TRBV10-3 combines with J gene TRBJ2-7; 10 bases align to TRBD1. The CDR3 runs 12 residues. Germline CDR1 ENHRY, CDR2 SYGVKD. V shed 10 bases, J shed 5 bases, and the junction held 5 bases outside the gene matches. CDR3 nucleotides: TGTGCCAGCGGGACAGGGGTTGACGAGCAGTACTTC. This gives the protein CASGTGVDEQYF.

The gene calls are TRBV11-2 and TRBJ1-1; maybe TRBD1 (5 bases). The V and J ends lost 1 base and 5 bases respectively, with 14 bases between them. The germline CDR1 and CDR2 sequences are SGHAT and FQNNGV. The CDR3 spans 15 residues. The CDR3 sequence is CASSLVGQGRTEAFF. The CDR3 region has the DNA TGTGCCAGCAGCTTAGTGGGGCAGGGAAGGACTGAAGCTTTCTTT.

The chain employs TRBV30 and TRBJ1-1, with D hard to call. The CDR3 extends over 14 amino acids. The V gene's germline CDR1 is GTSNPN and CDR2 SVGIG (reference sequence). V lost 2 bases, J lost 2 bases, and 12 bases lay in between. CDR3 residues: CAWSTITPNTEAFF. DNA for the CDR3: TGTGCCTGGAGTACGATTACACCCAACACTGAAGCTTTCTTT.

V is TRBV15 and J is TRBJ1-3, with 12 nucleotides matching TRBD1. After removal of 3 bases from V and 1 base from J, the junction contained 1 base not matched to a gene. Germline CDR1 is LNHNV and CDR2 is YYDKDF (reference sequence). This CDR3 has 16 residues. CDR3 in amino acids: CATSRGQGASGNTIYF. The CDR3 DNA is TGTGCCACCAGCAGGGGACAGGGGGCATCTGGAAACACCATATATTTT.

This clone was observed a single time. The J gene is TRBJ2-1, the V gene TRBV2; TRBD1 agrees at 8 bases. This CDR3 spans 13 amino acids. Trimming took 5 bases from V and 7 from J; bases not matched to a gene: 4. From germline, CDR1 is SNHLY and CDR2 FYNNEI. The CDR3: CASSQGASNEQFF. For the CDR3, the DNA is TGTGCCAGCAGTCAGGGGGCATCGAATGAGCAGTTCTTC.

J is TRBJ2-1 and V is TRBV19; TRBD2 is a possible D gene (5 bases). With 3 bases removed from V and 3 bases from J, the gap between germline ends came to 15 bases. From germline, CDR1 is LNHDA and CDR2 SQIVND (reference sequence). This CDR3 region has 16 residues. CDR3 amino acids: CASSMLPGMLYNEQFF. DNA of the CDR3: TGTGCCAGTAGTATGCTCCCGGGGATGCTCTACAATGAGCAGTTCTTC.

The J gene is TRBJ2-5, the V gene TRBV11-2; D remains ambiguous. The CDR3 spans 13 residues. Germline values: CDR1 SGHAT, CDR2 FQNNGV. The ends were cut back, 2 bases at V and 5 bases at J, with 9 bases in the middle. CDR3 in amino acids: CASSLSNWETQYF. The CDR3 region has the DNA TGTGCCAGCAGCTTATCAAACTGGGAGACCCAGTACTTC.

This chain links TRBV6-5 with TRBJ1-1, with 9 bases identical to TRBD1. V dropped 0 bases and J dropped 11; count of bases not matched to a gene: 10. CDR3 length: 15 amino acids. The germline V gene has CDR1 MNHEY and CDR2 SVGAGI. The CDR3 sequence: CASSYSRTGDLSAFF. DNA for the CDR3: TGTGCCAGCAGTTACTCCCGGACAGGGGACTTATCGGCTTTCTTT.

The genes are TRBV10-3 and TRBJ1-1; the D is unclear. The CDR3 loop spans 13 amino acids. Trimming took off 5 bases at V and 2 bases at J, with 9 bases between the two ends. CDR1 and CDR2 (germline): ENHRY, SYGVKD. The CDR3 DNA follows: TGTGCCATCAGTCCCGTTGAAAACACTGAAGCTTTCTTT. Its translation: CAISPVENTEAFF.

Note on this clone: Other DNA sequences in this specimen translate into the identical CDR3. This chain uses TRBV5-1 with TRBJ2-5; TRBD1 aligns across 7 bases. Germline V CDR1 and CDR2: SGHRS, YFSETQ. With 7 bases clipped from V and 5 bases from J, the junction kept 8 bases outside the gene matches. The CDR3 extends over 13 amino acids. Written as DNA, the CDR3 is TGCGCCAGCGGATTAACAGGGGAGGAGACCCAGTACTTC. This translates into CASGLTGEETQYF.

This chain uses TRBV5-5 with TRBJ1-3; 9 bases are a match to TRBD1. The CDR3 has 17 amino acids. V trimming: 0 bases; J trimming: 0 bases; junction bases outside the gene matches: 4. Per germline, CDR1 SGHKS and CDR2 YYEKEE (reference sequence). DNA of the CDR3: TGTGCCAGCAGCTTGGGTCCGGACAGGGGCTCTGGAAACACCATATATTTT. Its translation: CASSLGPDRGSGNTIYF.

This clone is a singleton in its sample. The V gene is TRBV6-5, the J gene TRBJ2-5; D is undetermined. The CDR3 has 13 residues. V was cut by 7 bases and J by 3 bases, with 12 bases left in between. Germline CDR1 is MNHEY and CDR2 is SVGAGI. CDR3 DNA: TGTGCCAGCACCCCTCGGACGAAAGAGACCCAGTACTTC. It translates to CASTPRTKETQYF.

The chain employs TRBV30 and TRBJ1-5, with D hard to call. This CDR3 has 14 amino acids. Germline CDR1 GTSNPN, CDR2 SVGIG (reference sequence). Trimming removed 2 bases from V and 8 bases from J, with 16 bases in between. CDR3 bases: TGTGCCTGGAGTTCTTTCAACTCAAAGAAGCCCCAGCATTTT. Translating it yields CAWSSFNSKKPQHF.